The TCR beta chain described here comes from a study of identical twins. Findings and caveats of the study: Twins' excess sharing was less marked for out-of-frame beta sequences. Sequences that were out-of-frame, alpha and twin-shared displayed an excess of low generation probability.

This CDR3 region has 15 residues. Unmatched junction bases numbered 8, after V lost 3 bases and J lost 2 bases. The germline gives CDR1 DFQATT, CDR2 SNEGSKA (reference sequence). As concerns this clonotype: What it binds is not known.

Using its own MiXCR run on the 5' RACE reads, TCRdb lists one record per CDR3 protein. This table has around 470,000 distinct CDR3 sequences, 11% to 15% appearing once. The same data also contributed to another study, on yellow fever vaccine responses in identical twins.

Source material: CD4+ T cells sorted from blood. The J gene is TRBJ2-7, the V gene TRBV20-1; 9 bases line up with TRBD1. The TCR originated in a woman aged 18-29 years in good health. This CDR3 reads CSARPDRGTTYEQYF. CDR3 coding DNA: TGCAGTGCTAGGCCGGACAGGGGCACCACCTACGAGCAGTACTTC.